The 15 T cell receptor beta chains below all came from one sample that was sequenced in a study of CD4 T cells in relation to SARS-CoV-2 and coronaviruses. Produced via immunoSEQ multiplex PCR; TCRdb's table is partial and in-frame only. The sample consists of just over 15,000 clones, roughly 71% of them appearing once. Antigen specificity for these receptors is unknown. The unexposed donors gave CD4+ T cells in about 2010-2019, prior to COVID-19. After roughly ten days of culture, CD4+ T cells were isolated. Input material: CD4+ T cells from PBMCs, cultured in vitro. The source is a human donor in good health.

This chain uses TRBV29-1 with TRBJ2-7, with D possibly matching TRBD1 (5 bases). Germline V gene lookup returns CDR1 SQVTM and CDR2 ANQGSEA. The germline V and J ends were trimmed by 3 bases and 0 bases, with 9 bases remaining between them. The CDR3 loop spans 13 amino acids. The CDR3 loop reads CSVELTDSYEQYF. The DNA for the CDR3 is TGCAGCGTTGAGTTGACAGACTCCTACGAGCAGTACTTC.

The chain carries TRBV19 and TRBJ1-5, with D uncertain. The V end was cut by 5 bases, the J end by 4 bases, with 18 bases between. In germline, CDR1 is LNHDA, CDR2 SQIVND (reference sequence). The CDR3 extends over 16 amino acids. In nucleotides, the CDR3 is TGTGCCAGTAGTTGGGGAGTCAGTGTCATAAATCAGCCCCAGCATTTT. Translating it yields CASSWGVSVINQPQHF.

J is TRBJ2-5 and V is TRBV15; D possibly corresponds to TRBD2 (6 bases). The CDR3 is made up of 12 amino acids. Germline CDR1 reads LNHNV; CDR2 reads YYDKDF (reference sequence). V was shortened by 9 bases and J by 5 bases, with 13 bases between the two germline ends. CDR3 bases: TGTGCCACGGGCGGGGCATTGGAGACCCAGTACTTC. Translated, it gives CATGGALETQYF.

V and J are TRBV29-1 and TRBJ1-5, with 7 bases aligning to TRBD1. The CDR3 consists of 13 residues. Germline-derived CDR1 and CDR2 are SQVTM and ANQGSEA. V shed 2 bases, J shed 6 bases, and the junction held 4 bases outside the gene matches. The CDR3 region is CSVEQGEGQPQHF. CDR3 in DNA: TGCAGCGTTGAACAGGGGGAGGGTCAGCCCCAGCATTTT. The entire variable domain, with the rest obtained from reference TRBV29-1 and TRBJ1-5, is as follows: SAVISQKPSRDICQRGTSLTIQCQVDSQVTMMFWYRQQPGQSLTLIATANQGSEATYESGFVIDKFPISRPNLTFSTLTVSNMSPEDSSIYLCSVEQGEGQPQHFGDGTRLSIL.

This clone has more than one count but fewer than ten. The chain has TRBV28 and TRBJ1-5; D unclear. V was cut by 7 bases and J by 5 bases, with 9 bases left in between. Germline V gene sequence: CDR1 MDHEN, CDR2 SYDVKM. This CDR3 is 12 amino acids long. The CDR3 loop reads CASKGPDQPQHF. The DNA for the CDR3 is TGTGCCAGCAAAGGGCCGGATCAGCCCCAGCATTTT. The full variable domain, rest sourced from reference TRBV28 and TRBJ1-5, is DVKVTQSSRYLVKRTGEKVFLECVQDMDHENMFWYRQDPGLGLRLIYFSYDVKMKEKGDIPEGYSVSREKKERFSLILESASTNQTSMYLCASKGPDQPQHFGDGTRLSIL.

The chain recombines TRBV10-3 with TRBJ2-1, with 15 bases matching TRBD2. V was clipped by 10 bases and J by 7 bases; unmatched bases: 14. This CDR3 region has 17 residues. Germline V gene data show CDR1 as ENHRY and CDR2 as SYGVKD. The CDR3 loop is CATRDRTSGRDGNEQFF. The CDR3, as DNA: TGTGCCACCAGGGACAGGACTAGCGGGAGGGATGGGAATGAGCAGTTCTTC.

This chain connects TRBV9 to TRBJ1-3; D is unclear. V was pared by 0 bases and J by 0 bases, with 10 bases between. Germline CDR1 SGDLS, CDR2 YYNGEE. This CDR3 comprises 16 residues. The CDR3 sequence: CASSVAVRNSGNTIYF. The CDR3 nucleotides read TGTGCCAGCAGCGTAGCAGTAAGGAACTCTGGAAACACCATATATTTT.

The V and J genes are TRBV3-1 (or the pseudogene TRBV3-2) and TRBJ2-1; a weak D match, TRBD2 (5 bases). This CDR3 has 16 amino acids. Trimming cost V 0 bases and J 1 base, with 10 bases left between them. Germline V gene lookup returns CDR1 LGHDT and CDR2 YNNKEL (reference sequence). CDR3 loop: CASSQDMVASYNEQFF. CDR3 nucleotide sequence: TGTGCCAGCAGCCAAGATATGGTAGCGTCCTACAATGAGCAGTTCTTC.

The chain carries TRBV5-4 and TRBJ2-1; 7 bases align to TRBD2. CDR1 and CDR2 (germline): SGHNT, YYREEE (reference sequence). With 0 bases clipped from V and 8 bases from J, the junction kept 14 bases outside the gene matches. The CDR3 totals 17 residues. CDR3 coding DNA: TGTGCCAGCAGCTTGGGGACTAGGAGCATTTCGATCGATGAGCAGTTCTTC. Protein: CASSLGTRSISIDEQFF.

This clone was seen only a few times. The rearrangement joins TRBV10-1 to TRBJ2-7, with 9 bases identical to TRBD2. CDR3 length equals 15 residues. Looked up from germline, CDR1 is WNHNN and CDR2 is SYGVQD (reference sequence). The ends lost 3 bases at V and 5 bases at J; junction bases unmatched: 8. Written as DNA, the CDR3 is TGCGCCAGCAGTGAAATAGCGGGAGAATCGGACGAGCAGTACTTC. This encodes CASSEIAGESDEQYF.

A few counts support this clone. This chain joins TRBV12-3 or TRBV12-4 and TRBJ1-5; no clear D gene. Trimming stripped 3 bases from V and 0 bases from J, with 3 bases between. The CDR3 totals 13 residues. CDR3 sequence (DNA): TGTGCCAGCAGTTTCGGTAGCAATCAGCCCCAGCATTTT. Its protein product is CASSFGSNQPQHF.

This chain connects TRBV3-1 (or the pseudogene TRBV3-2) to TRBJ1-6, with a possible D match to TRBD1 (6 bases). Germline loops: CDR1 LGHDT, CDR2 YNNKEL (reference sequence). The CDR3 is 16 residues long. V lost 0 bases and J 9 bases, leaving 15 bases between the germline ends. For the CDR3, the DNA is TGTGCCAGCAGCCAAGAATGGGGGGCCTCAGCTTCACCCCTCCACTTT. It yields the protein CASSQEWGASASPLHF.

The chain is built from TRBV10-3 and TRBJ2-1, with D hard to call. Germline CDR1 is ENHRY and CDR2 is SYGVKD. This CDR3 has 17 amino acids. Trimming cost V 0 bases and J 7 bases, with 19 bases left between them. The DNA of the CDR3 is TGTGCCATCAGTGAGTCGAACCCGGGCAGCCCTCGGAATGAGCAGTTCTTC. This sequence encodes CAISESNPGSPRNEQFF.

The rearrangement uses TRBV12-3 or TRBV12-4 and TRBJ2-7; no clear D gene. This CDR3 comprises 13 residues. V shed 2 bases and J shed 7 bases, with 12 bases lying between them. This CDR3 reads CASSLIDQGEQYF. The CDR3 DNA is TGTGCCAGCAGTTTAATTGACCAAGGGGAGCAGTACTTC.

The chain employs TRBV2 and TRBJ2-3, with a tentative D call TRBD1 (6 bases). V dropped 6 bases and J dropped 10 bases, with 17 bases sitting between them. CDR1 SNHLY and CDR2 FYNNEI come from the germline V gene. The CDR3 runs 13 residues. The CDR3 DNA reads as TGTGCCAGCAGGGACAGCGCCGGGCGGTCGCAGTATTTT. Residues: CASRDSAGRSQYF.